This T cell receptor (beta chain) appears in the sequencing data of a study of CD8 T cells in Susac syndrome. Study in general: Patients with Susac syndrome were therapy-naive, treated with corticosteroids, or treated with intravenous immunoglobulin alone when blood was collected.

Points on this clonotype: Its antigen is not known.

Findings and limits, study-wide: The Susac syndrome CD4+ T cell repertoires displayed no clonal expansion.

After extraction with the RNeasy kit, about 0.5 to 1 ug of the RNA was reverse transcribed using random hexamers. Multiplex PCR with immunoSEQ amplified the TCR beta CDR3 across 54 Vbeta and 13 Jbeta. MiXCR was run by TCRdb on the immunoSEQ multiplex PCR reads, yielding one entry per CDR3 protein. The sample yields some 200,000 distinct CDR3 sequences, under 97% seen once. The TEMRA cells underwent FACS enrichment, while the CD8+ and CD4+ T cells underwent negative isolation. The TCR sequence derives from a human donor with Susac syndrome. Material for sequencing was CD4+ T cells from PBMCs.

As DNA, the CDR3 is TGCAGTGCTAGAGCGCGGGGGTCAGAGACCCAGTACTTC. Amino acids: CSARARGSETQYF. The chain employs TRBV20-1 and TRBJ2-5; 7 bases fit TRBD2. CDR3 length: 13 amino acids. The V gene's germline CDR1 is DFQATT and CDR2 SNEGSKA (reference sequence). V lost 1 base to trimming and J lost 4 bases; unmatched junction nucleotides: 3.